This paragraph covers one T cell receptor (beta chain) sequence. This specimen comes from a study of T cell changes during pregnancy in multiple sclerosis. TCRdb's table, derived via immunoSEQ multiplex PCR, lists solely in-frame clones and lacks some. Of 50,000 or so clones in the sample, around 90% were seen once. The receptor comes from a female donor with multiple sclerosis, enrolled in a pregnancy study. The sample was CD4+ T cells from peripheral blood mononuclear cells, taken in the second trimester of pregnancy.

The DNA of the CDR3 is TGTGCCAGCAGCCTTTCTCTGTGGCGGGGTTCACCCCTCCACTTT. As protein: CASSLSLWRGSPLHF. J is TRBJ1-6 and V is TRBV14, with D uncertain. The CDR3 has 15 amino acids. Germline CDR1 reads SGHDN; CDR2 reads FVKESK. V was shortened by 4 bases and J by 9 bases, with 16 bases between the two germline ends.